One and the same sample provided the 8 T cell receptor beta chains below, sequenced in a study of Graves' ophthalmopathy and Graves' hyperthyroidism. Amplification from RNA transcripts yielded the TCR beta CDR3 regions. HTBI primers were employed in first-round RT-PCR, then a second-round multiplex PCR followed. MiXCR was run by TCRdb on the multiplex PCR reads, yielding one entry per CDR3 protein. The sample contains around 1.1 million distinct CDR3 sequences, about two fifths of which appear only once. The sample was peripheral blood or thyroid tissue (not recorded which). These TCRs come from an adult man with Graves' hyperthyroidism.

The genes are TRBV20-1 and TRBJ1-1, with D hard to call. The ends were cut back, 2 bases at V and 1 base at J, with 17 bases in the middle. Germline loops: CDR1 DFQATT, CDR2 SNEGSKA (reference sequence). The CDR3 runs 16 residues. CDR3 DNA sequence: TGCAGTGCTAGACGCGGCGGAGGTCCCACGAACACTGAAGCTTTCTTT. This encodes CSARRGGGPTNTEAFF.

This chain uses TRBV25-1 with TRBJ1-6, with TRBD1 matching 8 bases. Germline V gene sequence: CDR1 MGHDK, CDR2 SYGVNS. The CDR3 is made up of 15 amino acids. Trimming took 2 bases from V and 10 from J; bases not matched to a gene: 7. The CDR3 DNA reads TGTGCCAGCAGTGAAGAACGGACAGGGATGTCACCCCTCCACTTT. Translating gives CASSEERTGMSPLHF.

Only a few counts were recorded for this clonotype. The chain links TRBV19 to TRBJ2-7; D is undetermined. Germline CDR1 reads LNHDA; CDR2 reads SQIVND (reference sequence). The V end lost 3 bases, the J end lost 0 bases, and 6 bases lay between the germline ends. The CDR3 runs 13 residues. The chain's CDR3 is CASSMANSYEQYF. Here the CDR3 DNA reads TGTGCCAGTAGTATGGCCAACTCCTACGAGCAGTACTTC.

The V and J genes are TRBV2 and TRBJ2-5; D assignment may be TRBD1 or TRBD2 (5 bases each). V was cut by 4 bases and J by 5 bases, with 26 bases left in between. The CDR3 runs to 18 residues. Germline V gene lookup returns CDR1 SNHLY and CDR2 FYNNEI. The CDR3 reads CASSATGSARVGSETQYF. CDR3 DNA: TGTGCCAGCAGTGCCACGGGGTCTGCCAGGGTGGGTTCGGAGACCCAGTACTTC.

The J gene is TRBJ1-1, the V gene TRBV6-5, with D unresolved. V lost 0 bases, J lost 5 bases, and 13 bases lay in between. Germline-derived CDR1 and CDR2 are MNHEY and SVGAGI. This CDR3 has 15 residues. The CDR3 reads CASSYSIGSGTEAFF. CDR3 nucleotides: TGTGCCAGCAGTTACTCAATAGGGTCGGGGACTGAAGCTTTCTTT.

Ten or more counts support this clonotype. The rearrangement links TRBV9 to TRBJ1-2; no reliable D call. V was cut by 2 bases and J by 1 base, with 12 bases left in between. There are 15 residues in the CDR3. CDR1 and CDR2 from the germline V gene are SGDLS and YYNGEE. CDR3 in amino acids: CASSVGSVLNYGYTF. DNA of the CDR3: TGTGCCAGCAGCGTTGGTAGTGTTCTTAACTATGGCTACACCTTC.

This clonotype appeared once. The chain combines TRBV12-3 or TRBV12-4 with TRBJ1-2; 8 bases are shared with TRBD1. The CDR3 is 13 amino acids. The junction had 6 bases not matched to a gene; V was cut back by 7 bases and J by 5 bases. The CDR3 loop reads CASTPQGAYGYTF. In DNA form, the CDR3 reads TGTGCCAGCACCCCCCAGGGGGCATATGGCTACACCTTC.

In DNA, the CDR3 is TGTGCCAGCAGCTTCGAGGGGAGGCCCTACGAGCAGTACTTC. Encoded protein: CASSFEGRPYEQYF. The chain is built from TRBV7-9 and TRBJ2-7; D is possibly TRBD2 (6 bases). Germline V gene lookup returns CDR1 SEHNR and CDR2 FQNEAQ (reference sequence). Trimming stripped 3 bases from V and 2 bases from J, with 11 bases between. This CDR3 is built from 14 residues.